The source of this T cell receptor beta chain is a study of blood T cell repertoires in COVID-19. Measured with immunoSEQ multiplex PCR; TCRdb has only the in-frame clones, and not every one. This table holds around 200,000 clones, roughly 80% found once. The V end lost 6 bases, the J end lost 4 bases, and 19 bases lay between the germline ends. The CDR3 extends over 15 amino acids. Germline assignment: CDR1 SGHAT and CDR2 FQDESV (reference sequence). The clonotype was recovered from a woman aged 25-40 years who had recovered from COVID-19. The rearrangement joins TRBV11-1 to TRBJ2-7; tentatively, D is TRBD2 (6 bases). The material sequenced was PBMCs or T cells enriched from blood (not recorded which). The CDR3 nucleotides are TGTGCCAGCAGGCCTAATACGGGACTCGCTTACGAGCAGTACTTC. Protein product: CASRPNTGLAYEQYF.